Listed here are 7 T cell receptor beta chains from one sample, sequenced in a study of HIV-infected patients and healthy controls (dated by TCRdb to the mid-2010s). Library method: 5' RACE. TCRdb names Illumina MiSeq as the instrument used. 500 ng RNA was reverse transcribed with SuperScript III using primers against the alpha and beta constant regions. Alpha and beta chain libraries were generated separately via chain-specific third strand synthesis with multiplexing indices. TCRdb reran the public reads through fastp at Q25 and MiXCR, keeping productive beta chains. Rows matching on CDR3 protein sequence are summarized as one entry with the most common DNA and genes. This sample has about 16,000 distinct CDR3 sequences in its table, and just under 9.5% of those were observed once. Less than 6.5% of the sample comes from the top ten. Whole blood was used without cell fractionation, so all unsorted peripheral T cells were reflected in the repertoire.

The sequenced material came from blood. These receptors all come from an adult in good health.

In its sample, this clonotype was seen a few times. The rearrangement joins TRBV28 to TRBJ2-7; D gene unclear. CDR3 length: 15 amino acids. The V end lost 5 bases, the J end lost 3 bases, and 17 bases lay between the germline ends. Germline values: CDR1 MDHEN, CDR2 SYDVKM. The chain's CDR3 is CASSPSDGRSYEQYF. As DNA, the CDR3 is TGTGCCAGCAGTCCCTCGGACGGTAGAAGCTACGAGCAGTACTTC.

This clonotype is medium-sized. Here the CDR3 DNA reads TGCGCCAGCGTAGGAGATACGCAGTATTTT. This sequence encodes CASVGDTQYF. The chain carries TRBV10-2 and TRBJ2-3; D is unresolved. CDR3 size: 10 residues. Germline V gene data show CDR1 as WSHSY and CDR2 as SAAADI. The germline V and J ends were trimmed by 8 bases and 5 bases, with 5 bases remaining between them.

The V gene is TRBV28, the J gene TRBJ2-7, with D possibly being TRBD2 (7 bases). Trimming left V 5 bases short and J 6 bases short, with 20 bases between. CDR1 is MDHEN and CDR2 is SYDVKM in the germline V gene. The CDR3 consists of 15 residues. The CDR3: CASSLRGGRVPEQYF. The DNA for the CDR3 is TGTGCCAGCAGTCTCCGCGGGGGCAGGGTGCCCGAGCAGTACTTC.

At least ten counts were recorded for this clonotype. This chain connects TRBV6-4 to TRBJ1-5, with D hard to call. Germline V gives CDR1 MRHNA, CDR2 SNTAGT. This CDR3 contains 19 residues. V was trimmed by 7 bases and J by 6 bases, leaving 31 bases between them. CDR3 in amino acids: CASTQTGGVLVLRGQPQHF. CDR3 bases: TGTGCCAGCACCCAGACCGGCGGCGTTCTCGTCTTACGCGGTCAGCCCCAGCATTTT.

This clonotype was seen many times. This chain uses TRBV29-1 with TRBJ1-5; D may be TRBD1 (5 bases). V was shortened by 6 bases and J by 2 bases, with 17 bases between the two germline ends. This CDR3 contains 15 residues. Germline V CDR1 and CDR2: SQVTM, ANQGSEA. The DNA for the CDR3 is TGCAGCGTCGAATGGAGGGGCCATGGCAATCAGCCCCAGCATTTT. Encoded protein: CSVEWRGHGNQPQHF.

This clonotype came up many times. The chain is built from TRBV12-3 or TRBV12-4 and TRBJ2-1; no firm D call. V was cut by 2 bases and J by 7 bases, with 12 bases left in between. CDR3 length: 14 amino acids. CDR3 region: CASSLMRSRNEQFF. CDR3 coding DNA: TGTGCCAGCAGTTTAATGCGTAGTAGGAATGAGCAGTTCTTC.

This clonotype occurred many times. This chain joins TRBV12-3 or TRBV12-4 and TRBJ2-6, with 10 bases matching TRBD1. Germline trimming cut 6 bases from V and 0 bases from J; bases unmatched to any gene: 5. The CDR3 covers 17 residues. DNA for the CDR3: TGTGCCAGCAGCCCGGGACAGGGGTCCTCTGGGGCCAACGTCCTGACTTTC. This gives the protein CASSPGQGSSGANVLTF.